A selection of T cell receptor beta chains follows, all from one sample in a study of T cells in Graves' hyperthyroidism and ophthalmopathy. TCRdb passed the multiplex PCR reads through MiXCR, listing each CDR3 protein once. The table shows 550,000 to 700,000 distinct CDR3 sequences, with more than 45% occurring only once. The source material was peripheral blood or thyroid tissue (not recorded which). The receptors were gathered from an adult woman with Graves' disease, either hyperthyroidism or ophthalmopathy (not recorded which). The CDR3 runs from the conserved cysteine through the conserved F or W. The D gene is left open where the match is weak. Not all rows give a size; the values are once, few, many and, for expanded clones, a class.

CDR3nt: TGCAGCGTTGATGGTAGCGAGAACACCGGGGAGCTGTTTTTT
CDR3aa: CSVDGSENTGELFF
abundance: .
v_gene: TRBV29-1
d_gene: .
j_gene: TRBJ2-2

CDR3nt: TGTGCCAGCAGCCAAGGGGGCAGCCAGCAGTACTTC
CDR3aa: CASSQGGSQQYF
abundance: many
v_gene: TRBV4-2
d_gene: .
j_gene: TRBJ2-7

CDR3nt: TGCAGTGCTACTAGCGGGAGGGCTGGCTACACCTTC
CDR3aa: CSATSGRAGYTF
abundance: .
v_gene: TRBV20-1
d_gene: .
j_gene: TRBJ1-2

CDR3nt: TGTGCCACCAGTGCGCCGACTAGCGGGAGCTTCGGGGAGACCCAGTACTTC
CDR3aa: CATSAPTSGSFGETQYF
abundance: .
v_gene: TRBV24-1
d_gene: TRBD2
j_gene: TRBJ2-5

CDR3nt: TGCAGCGTAAGGGACTACCAAGAGACCCAGTACTTC
CDR3aa: CSVRDYQETQYF
abundance: .
v_gene: TRBV29-1
d_gene: .
j_gene: TRBJ2-5

CDR3nt: TGTGCCAGTAGTATAGGCCCGACTAGCGGGCCCGTGGAGACCCAGTACTTC
CDR3aa: CASSIGPTSGPVETQYF
abundance: .
v_gene: TRBV19
d_gene: TRBD2
j_gene: TRBJ2-5

CDR3nt: TGTGCCAGCAGTTACTCACCCGACAGGGTGGGGGAGCTGTTTTTT
CDR3aa: CASSYSPDRVGELFF
abundance: .
v_gene: TRBV6-2/TRBV6-3
d_gene: TRBD1
j_gene: TRBJ2-2

CDR3nt: TGTGCCATCAGTAGGAGACAGGGATTCAGCCCAGTCTACGAGCAGTACTTC
CDR3aa: CAISRRQGFSPVYEQYF
abundance: many
v_gene: TRBV10-3
d_gene: TRBD1
j_gene: TRBJ2-7

CDR3nt: TGTGCCAGCAGCGCAGGGGCCGCAGGGTACGAGCAGTACTTC
CDR3aa: CASSAGAAGYEQYF
abundance: many
v_gene: TRBV11-2
d_gene: .
j_gene: TRBJ2-7

CDR3nt: TGCAGTGCCCATGAGGGGGGGCTAGGGGAGACCCAGTACTTC
CDR3aa: CSAHEGGLGETQYF
abundance: .
v_gene: TRBV20-1
d_gene: .
j_gene: TRBJ2-5

CDR3nt: TGTGCCAGCAGCTCCGCGACAGAGTTGAACACTGAAGCTTTCTTT
CDR3aa: CASSSATELNTEAFF
abundance: many
v_gene: TRBV7-8
d_gene: .
j_gene: TRBJ1-1

CDR3nt: TGCGCCAGCAGCTACCGGGAACGTCTTAATGAAAAACTGTTTTTT
CDR3aa: CASSYRERLNEKLFF
abundance: .
v_gene: TRBV5-1
d_gene: .
j_gene: TRBJ1-4

CDR3nt: TGTGCCAGCAGTCGGACAGGGAACGGTCAGCCCCAGCATTTT
CDR3aa: CASSRTGNGQPQHF
abundance: many
v_gene: TRBV3-1
d_gene: TRBD1
j_gene: TRBJ1-5

CDR3nt: TGTGCCAGCAGCCACTGGACAGAAGAGACCCAGTACTTC
CDR3aa: CASSHWTEETQYF
abundance: .
v_gene: TRBV7-9
d_gene: .
j_gene: TRBJ2-5

CDR3nt: TGTGCCAGCAGCTTATCCAGGGCAGGTCAGCCCCAGTACTTC
CDR3aa: CASSLSRAGQPQYF
abundance: .
v_gene: TRBV7-8
d_gene: .
j_gene: TRBJ2-5

CDR3nt: TGCGCCAGCAGCTTAACGTACGGGGAGCTGTTTTTT
CDR3aa: CASSLTYGELFF
abundance: many
v_gene: TRBV5-1
d_gene: .
j_gene: TRBJ2-2

CDR3nt: TGCGCCACCGTCCCCAGCGGGGCTAGCACAGATACGCAGTATTTT
CDR3aa: CATVPSGASTDTQYF
abundance: .
v_gene: TRBV10-2
d_gene: TRBD2
j_gene: TRBJ2-3

CDR3nt: TGTGCCAGCAGTCAGGACAGGGGAGTGGAAGATGGCTACACCTTC
CDR3aa: CASSQDRGVEDGYTF
abundance: .
v_gene: TRBV12-3/TRBV12-4
d_gene: TRBD1
j_gene: TRBJ1-2

CDR3nt: TGTGCCATCGGGGCGGGAGGCCCAAGAGAGACCCAGTACTTC
CDR3aa: CAIGAGGPRETQYF
abundance: .
v_gene: TRBV10-3
d_gene: TRBD2
j_gene: TRBJ2-5

CDR3nt: TGTGCCAGCAGTGGGCCCGGACAGGGCAACTATGGCTACACCTTC
CDR3aa: CASSGPGQGNYGYTF
abundance: few
v_gene: TRBV6-1
d_gene: TRBD1
j_gene: TRBJ1-2

CDR3nt: TGCGCCAGCAAGACTGGCGGAACTACAGATACGCAGTATTTT
CDR3aa: CASKTGGTTDTQYF
abundance: .
v_gene: TRBV10-2
d_gene: .
j_gene: TRBJ2-3

CDR3nt: TGTGCCAGCAGCGCAGCCCTTGGGACTATCTCTTTCGTCTCCTACGAGCAGTACTTC
CDR3aa: CASSAALGTISFVSYEQYF
abundance: .
v_gene: TRBV4-2
d_gene: TRBD2
j_gene: TRBJ2-7

CDR3nt: TGTGCCAGCAGCTTACAGGGAGGAACCTTC
CDR3aa: CASSLQGGTF
abundance: many
v_gene: TRBV7-2
d_gene: .
j_gene: TRBJ1-2

CDR3nt: TGTGCCAGCAGCAACCGACAGGGGGGACTGTTTTTT
CDR3aa: CASSNRQGGLFF
abundance: many
v_gene: TRBV7-2
d_gene: TRBD1
j_gene: TRBJ1-4

CDR3nt: TGCAGTGCTACACCCCGGGCAGGCGTAGGCCATGAGCATTTCTTC
CDR3aa: CSATPRAGVGHEHFF
abundance: .
v_gene: TRBV20-1
d_gene: .
j_gene: TRBJ2-1

CDR3nt: TGCGCCAGCAGTGTGGAGGGGCTAATGAACACCATATATTTT
CDR3aa: CASSVEGLMNTIYF
abundance: .
v_gene: TRBV10-2
d_gene: .
j_gene: TRBJ1-3